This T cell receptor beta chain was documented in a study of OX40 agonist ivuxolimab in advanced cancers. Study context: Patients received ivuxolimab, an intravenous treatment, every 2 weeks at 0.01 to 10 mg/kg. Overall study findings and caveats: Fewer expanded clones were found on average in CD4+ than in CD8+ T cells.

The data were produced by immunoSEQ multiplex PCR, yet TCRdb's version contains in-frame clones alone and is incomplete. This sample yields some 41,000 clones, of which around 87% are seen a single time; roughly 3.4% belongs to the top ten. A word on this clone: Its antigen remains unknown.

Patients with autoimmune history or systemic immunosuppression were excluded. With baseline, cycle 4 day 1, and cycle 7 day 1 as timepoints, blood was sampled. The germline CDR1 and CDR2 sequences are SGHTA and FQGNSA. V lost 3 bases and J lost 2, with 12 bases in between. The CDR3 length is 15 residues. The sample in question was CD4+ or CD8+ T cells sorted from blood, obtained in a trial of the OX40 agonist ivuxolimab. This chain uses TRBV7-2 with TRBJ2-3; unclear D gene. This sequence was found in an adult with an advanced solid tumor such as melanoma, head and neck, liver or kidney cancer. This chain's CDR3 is CASSLMSRNTDTQYF. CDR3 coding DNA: TGTGCCAGCAGCTTGATGAGCCGAAACACAGATACGCAGTATTTT.